In this sample, the clone carrying this TCR beta chain turned up once. The data stem from a study of blood T cell repertoires in COVID-19. Generated by immunoSEQ multiplex PCR, the TCRdb table keeps only in-frame clones and is missing some. Of 200,000 to 250,000 clones in the sample, over 65% were seen once. Per the germline V gene, CDR1 is SEHNR and CDR2 is FQNEAQ (reference sequence). V gave up 5 bases and J gave up 4 bases; unmatched junction bases: 8. The length of the CDR3 is 17 residues. This sequence joins TRBV7-9 and TRBJ2-5; TRBD2 agrees at 15 bases. The sample was PBMCs or T cells enriched from blood (not recorded which). The source of this sequence is a woman aged 60 to 75 who had recovered from COVID-19. The CDR3 DNA sequence: TGTGCCAGCAGCCCGAGGGGACTAGCGGGGGGCCTAGAGACCCAGTACTTC. Translating it yields CASSPRGLAGGLETQYF.